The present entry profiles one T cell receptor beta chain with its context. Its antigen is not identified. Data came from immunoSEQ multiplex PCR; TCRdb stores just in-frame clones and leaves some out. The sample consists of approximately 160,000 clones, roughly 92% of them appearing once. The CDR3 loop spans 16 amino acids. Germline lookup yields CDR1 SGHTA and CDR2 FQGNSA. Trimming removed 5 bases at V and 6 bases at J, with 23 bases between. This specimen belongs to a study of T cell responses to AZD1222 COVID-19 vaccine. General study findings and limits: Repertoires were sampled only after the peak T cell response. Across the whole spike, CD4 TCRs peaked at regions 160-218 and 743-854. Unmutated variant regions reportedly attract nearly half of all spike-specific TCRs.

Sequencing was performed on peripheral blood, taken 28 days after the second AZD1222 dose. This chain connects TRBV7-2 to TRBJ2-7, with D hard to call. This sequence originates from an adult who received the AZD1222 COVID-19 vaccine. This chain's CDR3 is CASSPNRLALSREQYF. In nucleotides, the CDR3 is TGTGCCAGCAGCCCCAACCGACTGGCCCTTTCTCGCGAGCAGTACTTC.